This T cell receptor (beta chain) is drawn from a study of cytotoxic CD8 clonotypes in ibrutinib-treated CLL. V was shortened by 0 bases and J by 2 bases, with 8 bases between the two germline ends. This CDR3 has 15 residues. Germline lookup yields CDR1 SGHNT and CDR2 YYREEE (reference sequence). Some clones are missing from TCRdb's copy, which holds only in-frame ones; the method was immunoSEQ multiplex PCR. The sample has some 10,000 clones, roughly four fifths seen once. This clone has more than one count but fewer than ten. This TCR came from a human donor with chronic lymphocytic leukemia. The input for sequencing was PBMCs, taken at disease progression, from a patient treated with ibrutinib. The rearrangement joins TRBV5-4 to TRBJ2-2, with a tentative D call TRBD1 (5 bases). This CDR3 reads CASSLGQGNTGELFF. In nucleotides, the CDR3 is TGTGCCAGCAGCTTGGGTCAGGGTAACACCGGGGAGCTGTTTTTT. The full variable domain, rest sourced from reference TRBV5-4 and TRBJ2-2, is ETGVTQSPTHLIKTRGQQVTLRCSSQSGHNTVSWYQQALGQGPQFIFQYYREEENGRGNFPPRFSGLQFPNYSSELNVNALELDDSALYLCASSLGQGNTGELFFGEGSRLTVL.